Listed below are T cell receptor beta chains from one sample, sequenced in a study of low-dose radiotherapy and immunotherapy resistance in tumors. TCRdb re-analysed the reads in MiXCR, keeping a single row per CDR3 protein. The profile shows tens of thousands of distinct CDR3 sequences, around 30% of them singletons. The starting material was PBMCs, obtained before treatment. The receptor source for this set is a male donor with gallbladder cancer. The CDR3 runs from the conserved cysteine through the conserved F or W. D genes are given only for firm matches. Expanded clones get a size class; other rows say once, few or many, or leave the size out.

d_call clone_size j_call v_call cdr3_aa cdr3_nt
- many TRBJ2-2 TRBV7-9 CASSLGSVRTGELFF TGTGCCAGCAGCTTAGGCAGCGTCAGGACCGGGGAGCTGTTTTTT
TRBD1 few TRBJ1-5 TRBV6-6 CASKTGDNQPQHF TGTGCCAGCAAAACAGGGGACAATCAGCCCCAGCATTTT
- many TRBJ1-2 TRBV10-3 CAISELQGNYGYTF TGTGCCATCAGTGAGCTACAGGGTAACTATGGCTACACCTTC
- - TRBJ1-2 TRBV5-3 CASTSQGDGYTF TGCGCCAGCACCTCTCAGGGTGATGGCTACACCTTC
TRBD2 many TRBJ2-1 TRBV14 CASTAGGGSYNEQFF TGTGCCTCCACCGCCGGGGGGGGCTCCTACAATGAGCAGTTCTTC
TRBD2 - TRBJ2-3 TRBV4-2 CASSPLGRGLAGPDTQYF TGTGCCAGCAGCCCCCTGGGCCGAGGACTAGCGGGGCCAGATACGCAGTATTTT
TRBD2 many TRBJ2-1 TRBV5-1 CASSPEIAGYSYNEQFF TGCGCCAGCAGCCCCGAGATAGCGGGCTACTCCTACAATGAGCAGTTCTTC
- many TRBJ2-3 TRBV27 CASSLSWVGRDTQYF TGTGCCAGCAGTTTATCGTGGGTAGGCAGGGATACGCAGTATTTT
TRBD1 many TRBJ1-6 TRBV7-3 CASSRGTGMSSPLHF TGTGCCAGCAGCCGAGGGACAGGGATGAGTTCACCCCTCCACTTT
- many TRBJ2-3 TRBV6-4 CASSDSPRRTDTQYF TGTGCCAGCAGTGACTCGCCTAGGCGCACAGATACGCAGTATTTT
TRBD1 - TRBJ2-5 TRBV10-3 CAIEAGTVKQETQYF TGTGCCATCGAGGCTGGGACAGTGAAACAAGAGACCCAGTACTTC
- many TRBJ2-1 TRBV29-1 CSVGQRDEQFF TGCAGCGTGGGACAACGGGATGAGCAGTTCTTC
- - TRBJ2-7 TRBV6-1 CAIQNPTGRAYEQYF TGTGCCATTCAGAACCCGACAGGGAGGGCCTACGAGCAGTACTTC
- few TRBJ2-7 TRBV6-1 CASSYLYYGTDEDYEQYF TGTGCCAGCAGTTACCTATATTACGGGACTGACGAGGACTACGAGCAGTACTTC
- - TRBJ2-7 TRBV21-1 CASSYWGGTGWLEQYF TGTGCCAGCAGTTACTGGGGGGGGACAGGTTGGTTGGAGCAGTACTTC
TRBD1 - TRBJ1-4 TRBV10-3 CAIRGTGNEKLFF TGTGCCATCAGAGGGACAGGGAATGAAAAACTGTTTTTT
- many TRBJ2-1 TRBV4-1 CASSQEGGHGGNEQFF TGCGCCAGCAGCCAAGAAGGGGGACATGGCGGAAATGAGCAGTTCTTC
TRBD1 many TRBJ1-2 TRBV29-1 CSGSGQGNYGYTF TGCAGCGGGTCAGGACAGGGGAACTATGGCTACACCTTC
- many TRBJ2-7 TRBV20-1 CSALQGSEQYF TGCAGTGCTCTCCAGGGCAGCGAGCAGTACTTC
- many TRBJ1-1 TRBV12-5 CASGLMQGPTTEAFF TGTGCTAGTGGTTTGATGCAGGGACCCACCACGGAAGCTTTCTTT
TRBD1 few TRBJ2-7 TRBV5-1 CASSFNRDREYF TGCGCCAGCAGCTTTAACCGGGACAGGGAGTACTTC
TRBD1 - TRBJ1-2 TRBV4-2 CASSQGPTGQGYSGYTF TGTGCCAGCAGCCAGGGCCCCACGGGACAGGGGTATAGCGGCTACACCTTC
- - TRBJ2-7 TRBV5-1 CASSLDSGPEQYF TGCGCCAGCAGCTTGGATTCAGGGCCCGAGCAGTACTTC
TRBD1 many TRBJ1-1 TRBV12-3/TRBV12-4 CASSPGQAGAFF TGTGCCAGCAGTCCCGGACAGGCCGGGGCTTTCTTT
- many TRBJ2-3 TRBV12-3/TRBV12-4 CASSFSRTDTQYF TGTGCCAGCAGTTTTTCGAGGACAGATACGCAGTATTTT
TRBD2 few TRBJ2-7 TRBV11-2 CASSEIAGVPYEQYF TGTGCCAGCAGCGAGATAGCGGGAGTCCCCTACGAGCAGTACTTC
- many TRBJ2-7 TRBV19 CASSISDSVVYEQYF TGTGCCAGTAGTATCTCGGACAGCGTCGTATACGAGCAGTACTTC
- - TRBJ2-7 TRBV12-3/TRBV12-4 CASSSWPYEQYF TGTGCCAGCAGCTCATGGCCCTACGAGCAGTACTTC
- many TRBJ1-3 TRBV29-1 CSVVGDSGNTIYF TGCAGCGTTGTCGGGGACTCTGGAAACACCATATATTTT
- few TRBJ2-3 TRBV2 CASTNQTSMYLCATERTGTDTQYF -
- few TRBJ2-7 TRBV7-6 CASSFSAGLAYEQYF TGTGCCAGCAGCTTTTCAGCCGGGCTTGCCTACGAGCAGTACTTC
- many TRBJ2-7 TRBV7-2 CASSLGGTLVEQYF TGTGCCAGCAGCTTAGGGGGGACCCTGGTTGAGCAGTACTTC
TRBD1 many TRBJ2-3 TRBV3-1 CASSLGQGRPDTQYF TGTGCCAGCAGCCTGGGACAGGGGCGGCCAGATACGCAGTATTTT
- - TRBJ1-6 TRBV29-1 CSVSENTNSPLHF TGCAGCGTATCAGAGAATACTAATTCACCCCTCCACTTT
- - TRBJ1-5 TRBV20-1 CSARDMSGNQPQHF TGCAGTGCTAGAGATATGAGTGGGAATCAGCCCCAGCATTTT
TRBD2 many TRBJ2-2 TRBV12-3/TRBV12-4 CASRRGELGELFF TGTGCCAGCAGACGGGGGGAGCTCGGGGAGCTGTTTTTT
- - TRBJ1-1 TRBV30 CAWSVLGGTEAFF TGTGCCTGGAGTGTCTTAGGGGGAACTGAAGCTTTCTTT
- few TRBJ2-5 TRBV20-1 CSATPYGGSQETQYF TGCAGTGCTACTCCATATGGCGGCAGTCAAGAGACCCAGTACTTC
- - TRBJ2-2 TRBV24-1 CATSDVTNTGELFF TGTGCCACCAGTGATGTGACGAACACCGGGGAGCTGTTTTTT
- many TRBJ2-1 TRBV3-1 CASSLGTRLNNEQFF TGTGCCAGCAGCCTCGGGACCCGGCTAAACAATGAGCAGTTCTTC
- - TRBJ2-3 TRBV28 CASSLQGYLQYF TGTGCCAGCAGTTTACAGGGGTACCTCCAGTATTTT
TRBD1 - TRBJ2-3 TRBV15 CATTRRGGEFDTQYF TGTGCCACCACCCGTCGAGGGGGCGAATTTGATACGCAGTATTTT
- many TRBJ2-2 TRBV9 CASSTQQAYTGELFF TGTGCCAGCAGCACTCAACAGGCGTACACCGGGGAGCTGTTTTTT
TRBD1 many TRBJ1-1 TRBV12-3/TRBV12-4 CASNRQGGEAFF TGTGCCAGCAATCGACAGGGGGGAGAAGCTTTCTTT
- many TRBJ2-7 TRBV5-3 CASSFGGLIYEQYF TGTGCCAGCAGCTTTGGGGGCCTTATCTACGAGCAGTACTTC
TRBD2 - TRBJ2-3 TRBV13 CASSLLSGGLITQYF TGTGCCAGCAGCTTACTTAGCGGGGGACTAATTACGCAGTATTTT